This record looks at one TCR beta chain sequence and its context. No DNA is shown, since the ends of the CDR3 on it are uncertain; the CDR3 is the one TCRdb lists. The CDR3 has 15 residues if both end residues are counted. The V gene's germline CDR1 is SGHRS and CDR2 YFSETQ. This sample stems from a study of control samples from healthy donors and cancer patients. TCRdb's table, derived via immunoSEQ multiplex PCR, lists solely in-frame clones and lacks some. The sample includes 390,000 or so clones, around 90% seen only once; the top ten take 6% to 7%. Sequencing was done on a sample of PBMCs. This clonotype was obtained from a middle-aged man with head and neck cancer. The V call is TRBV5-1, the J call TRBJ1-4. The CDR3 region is CASSSVGQEVKNCFF.